This TCR beta chain was profiled in a study of T-cell reconstitution after alpha-beta-depleted transplantation in children. This clonotype was detected ten times or more. The antigen is not known. Mismatch with germline at one junction end may stem from a read error. CDR1 and CDR2 from the germline V gene are SGHRS and YFSETQ. The CDR3 contains 14 residues. The study, taken as a whole, reports: It was newly produced T cells that mostly accounted for T-cell counts and diversity one year after transplant.

The TCRbeta library was prepared with unique molecular identifiers. MiXCR was run by TCRdb on the PCR reads, yielding one entry per CDR3 protein. The sample has some 130,000 distinct CDR3 sequences; 9.5% to 10% are singletons. The TCR originated in a girl in the first two years of life who had a stem cell transplant for combined immunodeficiency, so the T cells may come from the graft donor. The sample in question was PBMCs, mostly from graft donor cells, obtained 180 days after TCRalphabeta/CD19-depleted stem cell transplant. The V call is TRBV5-1, the J call TRBJ2-3; D remains ambiguous. CDR3 protein: CAISRDTVGDTQYF. CDR3 coding DNA: TGCGCCATCAGCCGAGATACCGTTGGAGATACGCAGTATTTT.